This TCR beta chain was documented in a study of T-cell reconstitution after alpha-beta-depleted transplantation in children. Study observations and caveats: Most T-cell counts and diversity one year after the transplant came from T cells that were newly produced.

As concerns this clonotype: As yet, its antigen is unknown.

Germline V gene data show CDR1 as LGHDT and CDR2 as YNNKEL (reference sequence). The V and J ends lost 0 bases and 0 bases respectively, with 9 bases between them. CDR3 size: 16 residues. Molecular barcoding with unique molecular identifiers was used for the TCRbeta library. TCRdb re-analysed the PCR reads in MiXCR, keeping a single row per CDR3 protein. The sample yields about 77,000 distinct CDR3 sequences, 15% to 20% seen once. Material: PBMCs, mostly from graft donor cells, obtained 360 days after TCRalphabeta/CD19-depleted stem cell transplant. V gene TRBV3-1 combines with J gene TRBJ2-1, with a weak D call TRBD2 (5 bases). The receptor was derived from a male patient aged 2-15 years who had a stem cell transplant for acute lymphoblastic leukemia, so the T cells may come from the graft donor. The CDR3 bases are TGTGCCAGCAGCCAAGACTCGGGGATCTCCTACAATGAGCAGTTCTTC. Amino acid sequence: CASSQDSGISYNEQFF.